This TCR beta chain was identified during a study of technical replicates of blood from a handful of donors. The germline V gene encodes CDR1 GTSNPN and CDR2 SVGIG (reference sequence). This CDR3 is built from 13 residues. Profiled with immunoSEQ multiplex PCR; TCRdb holds only in-frame clones, not every one. The table lists 80,000 or so clones, about 81% of them singletons. The sample taken for sequencing was PBMCs. The sequence came from a human donor in good health. Some clones in this sample may be carry-over from other donors' samples. The rearrangement uses TRBV30 and TRBJ2-5; TRBD1 matches 9 bases. The DNA end lines up better with TRBJ2-7; the J call may be wrong. The CDR3 coding sequence is TGTGCCTGGAACCGGGACAGGGACTACGAGCAGTACTTC. It translates to CAWNRDRDYEQYF.